Here is one T cell receptor (beta chain) with its context. Its target is not known. The sample belongs to a study of cytomegalovirus exposure and HLA in healthy donors. Study results and limitations: Analyses of presence/absence relied on an assumption of roughly uniform sequencing depth across donors. The likely explanation for a cluster of highly shared sequence variants was sequencing artifact. Per a later analysis, HLA-associated TCR beta chains showed more clonal expansion than other, equally common TCR beta chains. Reported results showed that the classifier diagnosed cytomegalovirus status with high specificity and sensitivity.

The V segment lost 11 bases and the J segment 11 bases; nucleotides outside the gene matches: 14. Germline V CDR1 and CDR2: SEHNR, FQNEAQ (reference sequence). This CDR3 has 12 amino acids. In the PCR, 60 Vbeta and 13 Jbeta primers were used. Sequencing was performed with immunoSEQ multiplex PCR; in TCRdb, only in-frame clones are kept and a portion is missing. The sample records under 250,000 clones, almost 80% being singletons. Sequences were obtained from PBMCs. This TCR was sampled from a male donor in good health and CMV-seronegative. This chain links TRBV7-9 with TRBJ2-7; 8 nucleotides line up with TRBD2. DNA of the CDR3: TGTGCCGGTCGCTTGGATAGCGGGAAAAAGTACTTC. Translation: CAGRLDSGKKYF.